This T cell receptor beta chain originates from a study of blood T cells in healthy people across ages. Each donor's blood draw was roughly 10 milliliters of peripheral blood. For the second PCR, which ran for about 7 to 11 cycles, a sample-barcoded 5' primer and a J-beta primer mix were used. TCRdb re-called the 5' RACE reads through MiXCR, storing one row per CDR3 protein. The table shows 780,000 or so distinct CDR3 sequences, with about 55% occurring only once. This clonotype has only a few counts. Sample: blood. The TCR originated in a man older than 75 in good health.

The CDR3, as DNA: TGCGCCAGCAGGGTTGGACTCGGGGTCACAAGTCAAGAGACCCAGTACTTC. It yields the protein CASRVGLGVTSQETQYF. The chain joins TRBV5-1 to TRBJ2-5; possible D gene TRBD2, 5 bases. The V gene's germline CDR1 is SGHRS and CDR2 YFSETQ. CDR3 length equals 17 residues. V was pared by 5 bases and J by 2 bases, with 22 bases between.